These 21 T cell receptor beta chains were all obtained from the same sample, sequenced in a study of T cell repertoires in ileal Crohn's disease. Assay used: immunoSEQ multiplex PCR; TCRdb lists only in-frame clones, some missing. The sample records approximately 27,000 clones, 80% being singletons. Material: ileal tissue. Receptors were obtained from an adult with Crohn's disease.

Note on this clone: A read error may produce the germline difference seen at one junction end. The chain links TRBV19 to TRBJ1-2; D gene unclear. CDR3 length: 15 residues. Germline V lookup: CDR1 LNHDA, CDR2 SQIVND (reference sequence). CDR3: CASSMLSAGNHGYTF. The CDR3 region has the DNA TGTGCCAGTAGTATGCTCTCAGCGGGTAACCATGGCTACACCTTC.

The rearrangement links TRBV7-9 to TRBJ2-7, with a weak D call TRBD1 (6 bases). The length of the CDR3 is 14 residues. Trimming stripped 5 bases from V and 4 bases from J, with 15 bases between. Germline V CDR1 and CDR2: SEHNR, FQNEAQ (reference sequence). This CDR3 is CASSTGQSLYEQYF. CDR3 bases: TGTGCCAGCAGCACTGGACAGTCCCTTTACGAGCAGTACTTC.

The chain combines TRBV6-1 with TRBJ2-3; 8 bases fit TRBD1. The CDR3 loop spans 15 amino acids. V shed 4 bases and J 0 bases; nucleotides not matched to a gene: 3. The germline CDR1 and CDR2 sequences are MNHNS and SASEGT. CDR3 amino acids: CASSGQGASTDTQYF. The DNA of the CDR3 is TGTGCCAGCAGTGGCCAGGGGGCGAGCACAGATACGCAGTATTTT.

The V and J genes are TRBV29-1 and TRBJ2-7, with a possible D match to TRBD1 (5 bases). From germline, CDR1 is SQVTM and CDR2 ANQGSEA. Trimming took 4 bases from V and 2 from J, leaving 12 bases between them. This CDR3 is built from 13 residues. The CDR3 spells CSVARQPTYEQYF. DNA of the CDR3: TGCAGCGTTGCCCGACAGCCTACCTACGAGCAGTACTTC.

The J gene is TRBJ2-3, the V gene TRBV5-4; D perhaps matches TRBD1 (6 bases). CDR1 is SGHNT and CDR2 is YYREEE in the germline V gene (reference sequence). This CDR3 is built from 14 residues. Trimming left V 3 bases short and J 2 bases short, with 10 bases between. The DNA of the CDR3 is TGTGCCAGCAGCTCAGGGGTCCCCACAGATACGCAGTATTTT. This translates into CASSSGVPTDTQYF.

V is TRBV29-1 and J is TRBJ1-1, with TRBD1 matching over 8 bases. The CDR3 spans 14 residues. V shed 6 bases and J 4 bases; nucleotides not matched to a gene: 10. CDR1 and CDR2 (germline): SQVTM, ANQGSEA. The CDR3 coding sequence is TGCAGCGTCCTAGGGGACAGGTTGAGCACTGAAGCTTTCTTT. Translation: CSVLGDRLSTEAFF.

This chain connects TRBV15 to TRBJ1-1, with a tentative D call TRBD1 (5 bases). This CDR3 spans 13 amino acids. Trimming removed 5 bases at V and 4 bases at J, with 11 bases between. Germline V gene sequence: CDR1 LNHNV, CDR2 YYDKDF (reference sequence). CDR3 in DNA: TGTGCCACCAGCCCCCGACAGTTCACTGAAGCTTTCTTT. Translated: CATSPRQFTEAFF.

The chain combines TRBV5-5 with TRBJ2-5, with no clear D. CDR3 size: 13 residues. Germline V gene data show CDR1 as SGHKS and CDR2 as YYEKEE (reference sequence). With 1 base removed from V and 2 bases from J, the gap between germline ends came to 6 bases. The chain's CDR3 is CASSLFSQETQYF. The DNA for the CDR3 is TGTGCCAGCAGCTTGTTCAGTCAAGAGACCCAGTACTTC.

The chain combines TRBV5-3 with TRBJ1-5; possible D gene TRBD1, 6 bases. TRBV5-3 is classed as an ORF, of uncertain function. The CDR3 contains 14 residues. Trimming left V 1 base short and J 7 bases short, with 12 bases between. For the CDR3, the DNA is TGTGCCAGAAGCTTGTACACAGGGTTACAGCCCCAGCATTTT. Translated, it gives CARSLYTGLQPQHF.

Here the CDR3 DNA reads TGTGCCAGCTCGCCAGGGGCCCGGGAGACCCAGTACTTC. The encoded protein is CASSPGARETQYF. V is TRBV18 and J is TRBJ2-5; D might be TRBD1 (6 bases). The CDR3 covers 13 residues. V shed 6 bases and J shed 5 bases, with 13 bases lying between them. Germline CDR1 reads KGHSH; CDR2 reads LQKENI.

This chain connects TRBV7-6 to TRBJ1-1, with D perhaps TRBD1 (6 bases). The V gene's germline CDR1 is SGHVS and CDR2 FNYEAQ. The V gene lost 1 base and the J gene lost 4 bases, with 16 bases spanning the gap. This CDR3 region has 16 residues. The CDR3 protein is CASSLGTGLTTTEAFF. CDR3 bases: TGTGCCAGCAGCTTAGGAACAGGGCTAACTACCACTGAAGCTTTCTTT.

The rearrangement uses TRBV2 and TRBJ2-2; 11 bases map to TRBD2. CDR3 length: 13 residues. V trimming: 7 bases; J trimming: 7 bases; junction bases outside the gene matches: 2. Germline V CDR1 and CDR2: SNHLY, FYNNEI. CDR3 sequence (DNA): TGTGCCAGCACTGGGACTAGCGGCGGGGAGCTGTTTTTT. It yields the protein CASTGTSGGELFF.

The chain uses TRBV9 and TRBJ1-2, with a possible D match to TRBD1 (5 bases). The germline gives CDR1 SGDLS, CDR2 YYNGEE. Trimming removed 4 bases at V and 8 bases at J, with 15 bases between. The CDR3 consists of 13 residues. The CDR3 spells CASSPGVVGGYTF. CDR3 sequence (DNA): TGTGCCAGCAGCCCGGGGGTAGTGGGCGGCTACACCTTC.

The chain carries TRBV27 and TRBJ1-2, with unresolved D. Trimming shortened V by 2 bases and J by 5 bases, and 9 bases separated the two germline ends. This CDR3 contains 13 residues. Per germline, CDR1 MNHEY and CDR2 SMNVEV (reference sequence). CDR3 sequence (DNA): TGTGCCAGCAGTTTAAACAGCGGGTATGGCTACACCTTC. Its protein is CASSLNSGYGYTF.

The chain employs TRBV30 and TRBJ2-6; TRBD2 aligns across 7 bases. CDR1 and CDR2 (germline): GTSNPN, SVGIG (reference sequence). This CDR3 comprises 14 residues. Trimming took 2 bases from V and 3 from J; bases not matched to a gene: 1. CDR3 nucleotide sequence: TGTGCCTGGAGTACGGGAGGTGGGGCCAACGTCCTGACTTTC. This gives the protein CAWSTGGGANVLTF.

The chain couples TRBV13 to TRBJ1-2, with TRBD1 matching over 8 bases. The CDR3 is made up of 14 amino acids. Germline CDR1 is PRHDT and CDR2 is FYEKMQ (reference sequence). V was pared by 5 bases and J by 8 bases, with 10 bases of the junction left unmatched. Here the CDR3 reads CASSLTRTGKGYTF. In DNA form, the CDR3 reads TGTGCCAGCAGCCTCACTAGGACAGGGAAAGGCTACACCTTC.

The chain couples TRBV10-3 to TRBJ1-1; no clear D gene. Trimming took off 7 bases at V and 4 bases at J, with 22 bases between the two ends. This CDR3 is built from 16 residues. Germline-derived CDR1 and CDR2 are ENHRY and SYGVKD. The CDR3 loop reads CAITEGYWREGTEAFF. DNA for the CDR3: TGTGCCATCACCGAAGGGTATTGGCGGGAGGGCACTGAAGCTTTCTTT.

The rearrangement links TRBV6-6 to TRBJ2-5; TRBD1 is a possible D gene (6 bases). This CDR3 region has 15 residues. Germline V gene sequence: CDR1 MNHNY, CDR2 SVGAGI (reference sequence). Trimming cost V 0 bases and J 5 bases, with 13 bases left between them. CDR3 DNA sequence: TGTGCCAGCAGTTACTCGCAGGGGTCCCGGGAGACCCAGTACTTC. Its translation is CASSYSQGSRETQYF.

This chain links TRBV6-1 with TRBJ1-1; no clear D. Germline V CDR1 and CDR2: MNHNS, SASEGT. Trimming stripped 6 bases from V and 0 bases from J, with 8 bases between. The CDR3 totals 13 residues. The CDR3 DNA is TGTGCCAGCAGCGACACCCTGAACACTGAAGCTTTCTTT. It translates to CASSDTLNTEAFF.

This rearrangement joins TRBV4-2 to TRBJ1-5; 7 bases are a match to TRBD1. Germline V gene data show CDR1 as LGHNA and CDR2 as YNFKEQ. The CDR3 has 14 amino acids. The ends lost 5 bases at V and 9 bases at J; junction bases unmatched: 10. CDR3 DNA: TGTGCCAGCAGCTCCTGGGACAGTCTTACGCCCCAGCATTTT. Translated, it gives CASSSWDSLTPQHF.

The chain uses TRBV29-1 and TRBJ1-4; a possible D gene is TRBD1 (5 bases). Germline V CDR1 and CDR2: SQVTM, ANQGSEA. The V end was cut by 6 bases, the J end by 2 bases, with 10 bases between. The CDR3 has 13 residues. DNA of the CDR3: TGCAGCGTCCCAGGGATCACTAATGAAAAACTGTTTTTT. This sequence encodes CSVPGITNEKLFF.